A selection of T cell receptor beta chains follows, all from one sample in a study of cytomegalovirus exposure and HLA in healthy donors. Libraries were prepared by immunoSEQ multiplex PCR; TCRdb keeps only in-frame clonotypes and omits some of them. The data hold 100,000 to 150,000 clones, with about four fifths observed a single time. Input material: PBMCs. The source is a man younger than 35 in good health and CMV-seronegative. Both conserved end residues are part of each CDR3. D genes are given only for firm matches. Size tells how often a clone was seen (once, few, many) or the class of an expanded clone, and some rows leave it out.

J: TRBJ2-7; size: NA; D: TRBD1; V: TRBV6-5; CDR3: CASSYSTGGSVYEQYF; DNA: TGTGCCAGCAGTTACTCGACAGGGGGCAGCGTCTACGAGCAGTACTTC
J: TRBJ2-5; size: once; D: NA; V: TRBV7-7; CDR3: CASSLSTGKETQYF; DNA: TGTGCTAGCAGCTTAAGCACAGGGAAAGAGACCCAGTACTTC
J: TRBJ2-7; size: NA; D: TRBD1; V: TRBV7-2; CDR3: CASSLAPGTGSYEQYF; DNA: TGTGCCAGCAGCTTAGCTCCTGGGACAGGTTCCTACGAGCAGTACTTC
J: TRBJ2-1; size: NA; D: TRBD1; V: TRBV7-9; CDR3: CASSQGQGPSGGEQFF; DNA: TGTGCCAGCAGCCAGGGACAGGGGCCCTCTGGGGGGGAGCAGTTCTTC
J: TRBJ2-1; size: NA; D: NA; V: TRBV13; CDR3: CASSLIVPKNEQFF; DNA: TGTGCCAGCAGCTTGATAGTTCCTAAAAATGAGCAGTTCTTC
J: TRBJ2-1; size: NA; D: TRBD2; V: TRBV5-5; CDR3: CASSFSAGSDEQFF; DNA: TGTGCCAGCAGCTTTTCAGCGGGATCGGATGAGCAGTTCTTC
J: TRBJ1-1; size: few; D: NA; V: TRBV30; CDR3: CAWSVSRGTEAFF; DNA: TGTGCCTGGAGTGTAAGCAGGGGCACTGAAGCTTTCTTT
J: TRBJ2-1; size: NA; D: NA; V: TRBV5-5; CDR3: CASSSPWYSGNEQFF; DNA: TGTGCCAGCAGCTCGCCTTGGTATTCAGGGAATGAGCAGTTCTTC
J: TRBJ2-7; size: NA; D: NA; V: TRBV7-6; CDR3: CASSLERGEQYF; DNA: TGTGCCAGCAGCCTCGAGAGAGGCGAGCAGTACTTC
J: TRBJ1-5; size: NA; D: TRBD1; V: TRBV28; CDR3: CASNTGQGLYQPQHF; DNA: TGTGCCAGCAATACGGGACAGGGTTTATATCAGCCCCAGCATTTT
J: TRBJ2-1; size: once; D: TRBD2; V: TRBV9; CDR3: CASSVRAGLAGSYNEQFF; DNA: TGTGCCAGCAGTGTTAGAGCTGGACTAGCGGGATCCTACAATGAGCAGTTCTTC
J: TRBJ1-5; size: NA; D: NA; V: TRBV2; CDR3: CASSRLNSNQPQHF; DNA: TGTGCCAGCAGTCGACTGAATAGCAATCAGCCCCAGCATTTT
J: TRBJ2-1; size: few; D: NA; V: TRBV15; CDR3: CATSPRRDSYNEQFF; DNA: TGTGCCACCAGCCCCAGGAGGGATTCCTACAATGAGCAGTTCTTC
J: TRBJ1-4; size: once; D: NA; V: TRBV6-6; CDR3: CASSYDRRREKLFF; DNA: TGTGCCAGCAGTTACGACAGGCGTCGGGAAAAACTGTTTTTT